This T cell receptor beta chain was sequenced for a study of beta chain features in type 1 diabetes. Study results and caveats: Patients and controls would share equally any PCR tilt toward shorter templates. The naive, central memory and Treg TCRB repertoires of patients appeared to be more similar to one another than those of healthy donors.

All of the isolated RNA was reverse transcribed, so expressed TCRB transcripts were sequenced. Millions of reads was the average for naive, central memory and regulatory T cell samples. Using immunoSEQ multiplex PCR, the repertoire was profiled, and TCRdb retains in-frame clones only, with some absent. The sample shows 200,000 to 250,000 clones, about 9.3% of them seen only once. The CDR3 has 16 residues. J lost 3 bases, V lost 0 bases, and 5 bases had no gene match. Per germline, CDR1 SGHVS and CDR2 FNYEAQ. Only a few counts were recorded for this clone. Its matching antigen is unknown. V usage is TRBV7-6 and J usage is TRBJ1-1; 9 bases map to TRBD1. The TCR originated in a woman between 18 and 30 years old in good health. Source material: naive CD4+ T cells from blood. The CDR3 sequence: CASSLAWGQGYTEAFF. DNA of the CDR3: TGTGCCAGCAGCTTAGCGTGGGGACAGGGATACACTGAAGCTTTCTTT. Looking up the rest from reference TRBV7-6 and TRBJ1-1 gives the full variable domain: GAGVSQSPRYKVTKRGQDVALRCDPISGHVSLYWYRQALGQGPEFLTYFNYEAQQDKSGLPNDRFSAERPEGSISTLTIQRTEQRDSAMYRCASSLAWGQGYTEAFFGQGTRLTVV.